The sequence of this T cell receptor (beta chain) was determined in a study of T cell responses to AZD1222 COVID-19 vaccine. Study findings and constraints: Repertoires were obtained solely post-peak T cell response.

The table came from immunoSEQ multiplex PCR; TCRdb's copy has only in-frame clones and leaves some out. The sample shows 90,000 to 150,000 clones, approximately 83% of them seen only once. V was shortened by 2 bases and J by 2 bases, with 11 bases between the two germline ends. Germline lookup yields CDR1 SGHVS and CDR2 FQNEAQ. The CDR3 has 15 amino acids. Remarks on this clone: No antigen is known for it.

The genes are TRBV7-8 and TRBJ2-3; no definite D call. This sequence originates from an adult in good health. This sample comprised peripheral blood, obtained on day 0 of AZD1222 vaccination. In DNA, the CDR3 is TGTGCCAGCAGCTTATATAGGATTGACACAGATACGCAGTATTTT. As protein: CASSLYRIDTDTQYF.